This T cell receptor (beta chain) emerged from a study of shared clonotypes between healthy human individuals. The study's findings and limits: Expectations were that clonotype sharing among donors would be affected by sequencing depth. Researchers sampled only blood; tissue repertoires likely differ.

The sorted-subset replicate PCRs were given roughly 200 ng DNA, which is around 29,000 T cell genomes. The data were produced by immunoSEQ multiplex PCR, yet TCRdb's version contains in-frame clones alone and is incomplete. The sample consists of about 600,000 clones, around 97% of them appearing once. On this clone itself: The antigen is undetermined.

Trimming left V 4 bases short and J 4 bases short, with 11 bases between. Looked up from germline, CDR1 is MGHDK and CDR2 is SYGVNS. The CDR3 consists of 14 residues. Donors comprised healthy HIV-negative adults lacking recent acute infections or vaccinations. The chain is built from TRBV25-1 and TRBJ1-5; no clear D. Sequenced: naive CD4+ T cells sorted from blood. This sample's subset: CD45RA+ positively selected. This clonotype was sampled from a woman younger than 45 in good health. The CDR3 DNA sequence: TGTGCCAGCAGTGCCACCCATGCTAATCAGCCCCAGCATTTT. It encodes CASSATHANQPQHF.